This is a list of T cell receptor beta chains from one sample in a study of shared clonotypes between healthy human individuals. Sequencing used immunoSEQ multiplex PCR; TCRdb keeps in-frame clones, though not all of them. The sample lists around 1.9 million clones; about 92% were seen once. The sequenced sample consisted of naive CD8+ T cells from PBMCs. All receptors derive from a man aged 18 to 29 in good health. Some clones in this sample may be carry-over from other donors' samples. Each CDR3 is given with its conserved first and last residue. A D gene is named only where the DNA matches it firmly. Rows give clone size only sometimes, using once, few, many, or a class for an expanded clone.

CDR3aa,CDR3nt,abundance,d_gene,j_gene,v_gene
CASTGGQGKAYEQYF,TGTGCCAGCACGGGGGGACAGGGAAAAGCCTACGAGCAGTACTTC,NA,TRBD1,TRBJ2-7,TRBV6-5
CASRAQTGLPGGYTF,TGTGCCAGCAGGGCACAGACAGGGCTCCCCGGTGGCTACACCTTC,NA,TRBD1,TRBJ1-2,TRBV6-6
CSARAGGGYTF,TGCAGTGCTAGAGCCGGGGGAGGCTACACCTTC,few,NA,TRBJ1-2,TRBV20-1
CASRGGTSYEQYF,TGTGCCAGCCGAGGGGGCACTTCCTACGAGCAGTACTTC,NA,TRBD1,TRBJ2-7,TRBV7-9
CASSLAPGHSYEQYF,TGCGCCAGCAGCTTGGCCCCAGGCCACTCCTACGAGCAGTACTTC,once,NA,TRBJ2-7,TRBV5-1
CSAPGHQQFF,TGCAGTGCCCCGGGACACCAGCAGTTCTTC,NA,NA,TRBJ2-1,TRBV20-1
CASSDRVPAETQYF,TGTGCCAGCAGTGACAGGGTCCCAGCGGAGACCCAGTACTTC,NA,NA,TRBJ2-5,TRBV6-1
CASSWDREGSETQYF,TGTGCCAGCAGTTGGGACAGAGAGGGTTCGGAGACCCAGTACTTC,NA,TRBD1,TRBJ2-5,TRBV2
CASSLFGGISYEQYF,TGTGCCAGCAGCTTATTCGGCGGAATCTCCTACGAGCAGTACTTC,NA,NA,TRBJ2-7,TRBV11-2
CASSFTGAGYGYTF,TGTGCCAGCAGTTTCACAGGGGCAGGCTATGGCTACACCTTC,NA,TRBD1,TRBJ1-2,TRBV27
CASSEYGGQYLGNQPQHF,TGCGCCAGCAGTGAATACGGGGGACAGTATTTGGGCAATCAGCCCCAGCATTTT,NA,TRBD1,TRBJ1-5,TRBV10-2
CASSYGTIEQFF,TGCGCCAGCAGCTATGGGACCATTGAGCAGTTCTTC,NA,NA,TRBJ2-1,TRBV5-1
CASNSPGAVATNEKLFF,TGTGCCAGCAATTCGCCGGGGGCCGTGGCGACTAATGAAAAACTGTTTTTT,NA,NA,TRBJ1-4,TRBV28
CASSLVDSYNEQFF,TGTGCCAGCAGCTTAGTTGATTCCTACAATGAGCAGTTCTTC,NA,NA,TRBJ2-1,TRBV7-9
CASSSPLGGTYGYTF,TGTGCCAGCAGTTCCCCGTTGGGGGGGACCTATGGCTACACCTTC,NA,NA,TRBJ1-2,TRBV28
CASSSPLDYRDTQYF,TGTGCCAGCAGCTCCCCCTTGGACTATCGTGATACGCAGTATTTT,NA,NA,TRBJ2-3,TRBV7-9
CASSPGTSYAGELFF,TGTGCCAGCAGCCCCGGGACTAGCTATGCCGGGGAGCTGTTTTTT,NA,TRBD2,TRBJ2-2,TRBV7-9
CASSSPAGGIEQYF,TGTGCCAGCAGCTCCCCCGCGGGGGGGATCGAGCAGTACTTC,NA,TRBD2,TRBJ2-7,TRBV7-9
CASSLFPNTGELFF,TGTGCCAGCAGCTTGTTTCCGAACACCGGGGAGCTGTTTTTT,NA,NA,TRBJ2-2,TRBV5-4
CATSSGLTDNEQFF,TGTGCCACCAGCAGCGGGCTAACCGACAATGAGCAGTTCTTC,NA,NA,TRBJ2-1,TRBV15
CASSLSRGSSYEQYF,TGTGCCAGCAGTTTATCGCGGGGAAGCTCCTACGAGCAGTACTTC,once,NA,TRBJ2-7,TRBV27
CASSLVSTGADYGYTF,TGTGCCAGCAGTCTCGTTTCGACAGGGGCCGACTATGGCTACACCTTC,NA,TRBD1,TRBJ1-2,TRBV27
CAWSGGGSGYEQYF,TGTGCCTGGAGTGGAGGGGGCTCGGGCTACGAGCAGTACTTC,NA,TRBD1,TRBJ2-7,TRBV30
CASSLWDEAYEQYF,TGTGCCAGCAGCTTATGGGACGAGGCATACGAGCAGTACTTC,NA,NA,TRBJ2-7,TRBV7-9
CATSRGPGTSGRSLSTDEQFF,TGTGCCACCAGCAGAGGCCCCGGGACTAGCGGGAGATCCCTATCTACTGACGAGCAGTTCTTC,once,TRBD2,TRBJ2-1,TRBV15
CASSPGRGPLYGYTF,TGTGCCAGCAGCCCCGGGAGGGGACCCCTCTATGGCTACACCTTC,NA,NA,TRBJ1-2,TRBV6-6
CASKGGGIEKLFF,TGTGCCAGCAAGGGAGGGGGGATTGAAAAACTGTTTTTT,NA,NA,TRBJ1-4,TRBV7-9
CASSFLTGRSGYTF,TGTGCCAGCAGTTTTCTGACAGGGAGGAGCGGCTACACCTTC,NA,TRBD1,TRBJ1-2,TRBV27
CASSFRALNTEAFF,TGTGCCAGCAGTTTTCGCGCACTGAACACTGAAGCTTTCTTT,NA,NA,TRBJ1-1,TRBV27
CASSLGYEQYF,TGTGCCAGCAGCTTAGGATACGAGCAGTACTTC,NA,NA,TRBJ2-7,TRBV5-4
CASSQRTSGRLYEQYF,TGTGCCAGCAGCCAAAGGACTAGCGGAAGACTATACGAGCAGTACTTC,NA,TRBD2,TRBJ2-7,TRBV4-2
CSVVTHEPGANVLTF,TGCAGCGTTGTAACGCACGAACCTGGGGCCAACGTCCTGACTTTC,NA,NA,TRBJ2-6,TRBV29-1
CASSGGASTDTQYF,TGTGCCAGCAGTGGGGGGGCGAGCACAGATACGCAGTATTTT,NA,NA,TRBJ2-3,TRBV25-1
CASSDRVGGELFF,TGTGCCAGCAGCGACAGGGTGGGCGGGGAGCTGTTTTTT,NA,TRBD1,TRBJ2-2,TRBV2
CASSRTSGSYNEQFF,TGCGCCAGCAGCCGCACTTCGGGCAGTTACAATGAGCAGTTCTTC,NA,NA,TRBJ2-1,TRBV4-3
CASSYVAEGGETQYF,TGTGCCAGCAGTTACGTAGCGGAGGGGGGAGAGACCCAGTACTTC,once,NA,TRBJ2-5,TRBV6-6
CASSLAAGPQETQYF,TGTGCCAGCAGCTTAGCAGCGGGCCCCCAAGAGACCCAGTACTTC,NA,NA,TRBJ2-5,TRBV13
CASRPRAGGSTGELFF,TGTGCCAGCAGACCCCGGGCGGGCGGGAGTACCGGGGAGCTGTTTTTT,NA,TRBD2,TRBJ2-2,TRBV27
CASGLVRAGNTEAFF,TGTGCTAGTGGTTTGGTAAGGGCAGGGAACACTGAAGCTTTCTTT,NA,NA,TRBJ1-1,TRBV12-5
CASSQQGLSYEQYF,TGTGCCAGCAGCCAACAAGGCCTCTCCTACGAGCAGTACTTC,NA,NA,TRBJ2-7,TRBV4-2
CASSQDSGQGYNEQFF,TGTGCCAGCAGCCAAGACTCGGGACAGGGGTACAATGAGCAGTTCTTC,few,TRBD1,TRBJ2-1,TRBV4-2
CASSHERGGENTEAFF,TGTGCCAGCAGCCATGAAAGGGGGGGCGAGAACACTGAAGCTTTCTTT,once,NA,TRBJ1-1,TRBV7-9
CASSAGGTAYGYTF,TGCGCCAGCAGCGCAGGGGGGACAGCCTATGGCTACACCTTC,NA,TRBD1,TRBJ1-2,TRBV4-1
CASSGSLGLAGGIYNEQFF,TGTGCCAGCAGTGGCTCGCTCGGACTAGCGGGAGGAATTTACAATGAGCAGTTCTTC,NA,TRBD2,TRBJ2-1,TRBV27
CASSARSERDGYTF,TGTGCCAGCAGCGCCCGTAGTGAACGGGATGGCTACACCTTC,NA,NA,TRBJ1-2,TRBV7-9
CASSFSRFVGPDTQYF,TGTGCCAGCAGTTTCTCCCGCTTCGTAGGGCCAGATACGCAGTATTTT,NA,NA,TRBJ2-3,TRBV27
CASSSRLAENSYEQYF,TGTGCCAGCAGTTCCCGACTAGCGGAAAACTCCTACGAGCAGTACTTC,NA,TRBD2,TRBJ2-7,TRBV27
CASSSSPGQGTYEQYF,TGTGCCAGTAGTTCCTCACCGGGACAGGGCACCTACGAGCAGTACTTC,NA,TRBD1,TRBJ2-7,TRBV19
CASSHRDRGSYEQYF,TGCGCCAGCAGCCATAGGGACAGGGGCTCCTACGAGCAGTACTTC,NA,TRBD1,TRBJ2-7,TRBV4-1
CASTPGRGTEAFF,TGTGCCAGCACCCCAGGGCGGGGTACTGAAGCTTTCTTT,NA,NA,TRBJ1-1,TRBV28
CASSPGSSYEQYF,TGTGCCAGCAGCCCAGGTTCCTCCTACGAGCAGTACTTC,NA,NA,TRBJ2-7,TRBV11-2
CASSLGTGEKNTEAFF,TGTGCCAGCAGCTTAGGGACAGGTGAAAAGAACACTGAAGCTTTCTTT,NA,TRBD1,TRBJ1-1,TRBV11-3